This paragraph reports one T cell receptor beta chain. Its antigen remains unknown. The data derive from a study of shared clonotypes between healthy human individuals. This table comes from immunoSEQ multiplex PCR, and its TCRdb copy is limited to in-frame clones, with some not included. The sample lists around 1.9 million clones, around 95% occurring once. Study-wide results and limits: Only blood was sampled, and tissue TCR repertoires likely differ from blood ones.

V was cut by 10 bases and J by 6 bases, with 25 bases left in between. The CDR3 runs 15 residues. Germline CDR1 ENHRY, CDR2 SYGVKD. Naive CD8 isolation took CD45RO-negative cells positively selected for CCR7 and excluded terminally differentiated effector memory CD45RA+ cells. The receptor comes from a man aged 18 to 29 in good health. Some clones in this sample may be carry-over from other donors' samples. The chain has TRBV10-3 and TRBJ2-7; D possibly corresponds to TRBD2 (6 bases). The source material was naive CD8+ T cells from PBMCs. In nucleotides, the CDR3 is TGTGCCACCTCGGGGGTATACCTCGGAGTCGGCGAGCAGTACTTC. It translates to CATSGVYLGVGEQYF.